This T cell receptor beta chain was sequenced in a study of metastatic and nonmetastatic thyroid tumors. Whole-study context: Patients with malignant and benign thyroid disease provided blood and tumor or nodule tissue, whose repertoires were compared.

This clone was counted between two and nine times. This CDR3 has 15 amino acids. Looked up from germline, CDR1 is MNHNS and CDR2 is SASEGT. V was cut by 3 bases and J by 0 bases, with 12 bases left in between. TCRdb re-called the PCR reads with MiXCR. This table holds under 30,000 clones, 4% found once. All patients were untreated before thyroid surgery. Sequenced input: blood. V is TRBV6-1 and J is TRBJ2-7; no reliable D call. The receptor was isolated from a female donor with papillary thyroid cancer or a benign thyroid nodule (not recorded which). Some clones in this sample may be carry-over from other donors' samples. The CDR3 reads CASSETGGSSYEQYF. As DNA, the CDR3 is TGTGCCAGCAGTGAGACGGGTGGTAGCTCCTACGAGCAGTACTTC.